Shown below are 17 T cell receptor beta chains from a single sample sequenced in a study of blood T cell repertoires in COVID-19. TCRdb keeps only in-frame clones here, not all; method: immunoSEQ multiplex PCR. The sample lists more than 250,000 clones, about 91% seen once, with 1.5% to 2% in the top ten. The sample consisted of peripheral blood. Receptors were obtained from a woman between 25 and 40 years old with COVID-19, enrolled during active disease.

This sequence joins TRBV12-3 or TRBV12-4 and TRBJ1-2; D not resolved. Between the trimmed V and J ends, which lost 2 bases and 4 bases, there was a span of 8 bases. This CDR3 is 13 amino acids long. CDR3 protein: CASSLTESYGYTF. The CDR3 nucleotides are TGTGCCAGCAGTTTAACAGAGAGCTATGGCTACACCTTC.

This rearrangement joins TRBV14 to TRBJ1-6; D unresolved. CDR1 and CDR2 (germline): SGHDN, FVKESK. Trimming removed 0 bases at V and 8 bases at J, with 8 bases between. This CDR3 has 14 residues. CDR3: CASSQDNAYSPLHF. DNA for the CDR3: TGTGCCAGCAGCCAAGATAATGCGTATTCACCCCTCCACTTT.

V gene TRBV29-1 combines with J gene TRBJ1-2; TRBD1 might be the D (5 bases). There are 13 residues in the CDR3. Trimming took 2 bases from V and 8 from J, leaving 15 bases between them. Germline CDR1 and CDR2: SQVTM and ANQGSEA. This CDR3 reads CSVEPGGYGGYTF. The CDR3 region has the DNA TGCAGCGTTGAACCGGGGGGGTACGGCGGCTACACCTTC.

This chain links TRBV6-2 or TRBV6-3 with TRBJ2-2, with D hard to call. This CDR3 is 16 amino acids long. Trimming left V 0 bases short and J 0 bases short, with 8 bases between. Germline assignment: CDR1 MNHEY and CDR2 SVGEGT. CDR3 coding DNA: TGTGCCAGCAGTTACTCGGGCCCAACGAACACCGGGGAGCTGTTTTTT. The encoded protein is CASSYSGPTNTGELFF.

The rearrangement uses TRBV11-2 and TRBJ2-3; 9 bases are a match to TRBD1. The junction had 5 bases not matched to a gene; V was cut back by 5 bases and J by 5 bases. CDR1 and CDR2 (germline): SGHAT, FQNNGV. CDR3 size: 14 residues. CDR3 loop: CASSPGQGVDTQYF. CDR3 coding DNA: TGTGCCAGCAGCCCGGGACAGGGAGTAGATACGCAGTATTTT.

The chain is built from TRBV30 and TRBJ1-5; tentatively, D is TRBD1 (5 bases). Germline V gives CDR1 GTSNPN, CDR2 SVGIG (reference sequence). This CDR3 has 13 residues. V shed 2 bases and J shed 5 bases, with 10 bases lying between them. The DNA of the CDR3 is TGTGCCTGGAGTCAGGGAAGGGATCAGCCCCAGCATTTT. Translated: CAWSQGRDQPQHF.

This sequence joins TRBV4-2 and TRBJ1-4, with D maybe TRBD1 (5 bases). The CDR3 spans 19 residues. V shed 1 base and J shed 4 bases, with 22 bases lying between them. The germline gives CDR1 LGHNA, CDR2 YNFKEQ. The CDR3 DNA is TGTGCCAGCAGCCAAGGTTCTTACCGGGGGACCGGAGGTAATGAAAAACTGTTTTTT. It yields the protein CASSQGSYRGTGGNEKLFF.

The rearrangement joins TRBV28 to TRBJ1-2; TRBD1 agrees at 8 bases. The CDR3 spans 14 residues. With V trimmed by 6 bases and J by 7 bases, 10 bases remained unmatched. Germline assignment: CDR1 MDHEN and CDR2 SYDVKM. The DNA of the CDR3 is TGTGCCAGCAGAAGACCGGGACAGGCGTCTGGCTACACCTTC. Translation: CASRRPGQASGYTF.

The chain is built from TRBV12-3 or TRBV12-4 and TRBJ1-2; TRBD1 matches at 8 bases. The length of the CDR3 is 13 residues. J gave up 8 bases and V 4 bases, and 6 bases lay outside the gene matches. The CDR3 coding sequence is TGTGCCAGCAGTTGGACAGGGTCGAGGGGCTACACCTTC. Translated: CASSWTGSRGYTF.

This sequence joins TRBV7-8 and TRBJ1-6; 12 bases are shared with TRBD1. This CDR3 spans 16 amino acids. Germline loops: CDR1 SGHVS, CDR2 FQNEAQ. With V trimmed by 5 bases and J by 6 bases, 5 bases remained unmatched. CDR3 sequence (DNA): TGTGCCAGCAGCGCTCCGGGACAGGGGGCTAATTCACCCCTCCACTTT. This encodes CASSAPGQGANSPLHF.

This clone was seen a single time. This chain uses TRBV14 with TRBJ1-3; D perhaps matches TRBD1 (6 bases). V lost 9 bases to trimming and J lost 4 bases, with 13 bases between them. The CDR3 loop spans 13 amino acids. Germline V lookup: CDR1 SGHDN, CDR2 FVKESK. The CDR3 is CARIPGDGNTIYF. CDR3 in DNA: TGTGCCAGGATCCCAGGGGACGGAAACACCATATATTTT.

This chain connects TRBV27 to TRBJ2-3; D is uncertain. V dropped 0 bases and J dropped 8 bases, with 3 bases sitting between them. Germline values: CDR1 MNHEY, CDR2 SMNVEV (reference sequence). The CDR3 is 11 residues long. Here the CDR3 DNA reads TGTGCCAGCAGTTTATCCGGTACGCAGTATTTT. Protein product: CASSLSGTQYF.

V usage is TRBV6-5 and J usage is TRBJ2-5, with D possibly matching TRBD2 (5 bases). The V end lost 7 bases, the J end lost 2 bases, and 11 bases lay between the germline ends. The CDR3 covers 13 residues. Germline-derived CDR1 and CDR2 are MNHEY and SVGAGI. CDR3: CASTLGEQETQYF. The CDR3 DNA follows: TGTGCCAGCACTCTTGGGGAGCAAGAGACCCAGTACTTC.

Only one count was recorded for this clone. The genes are TRBV7-2 and TRBJ2-5; TRBD2 is a possible D gene (6 bases). Germline V gene data show CDR1 as SGHTA and CDR2 as FQGNSA. The V and J ends lost 7 bases and 5 bases respectively, with 14 bases between them. The CDR3 runs 13 residues. The CDR3, as DNA: TGTGCCAGCACCCCGGGGGTCGAGGAGACCCAGTACTTC. Encoded protein: CASTPGVEETQYF.

V is TRBV15 and J is TRBJ2-2; tentatively, D is TRBD1 (6 bases). Germline V CDR1 and CDR2: LNHNV, YYDKDF (reference sequence). V lost 6 bases, J lost 3 bases, and 11 bases lay in between. The CDR3 is 14 amino acids. CDR3 region: CATRFTGYTGELFF. Written as DNA, the CDR3 is TGTGCCACCAGATTTACAGGGTACACCGGGGAGCTGTTTTTT.

This clone was counted between two and nine times. One junction end disagrees with the germline gene, perhaps due to a read error. The genes are TRBV7-7 and TRBJ2-2; 7 bases are a match to TRBD2. The CDR3 runs to 15 residues. In germline, CDR1 is SSHAT, CDR2 FNYEAQ (reference sequence). CDR3 residues: CASTPLQRGTGELFF. In DNA form, the CDR3 reads TGTGCTAGCACCCCGCTACAGCGGGGCACCGGGGAGCTGTTTTTT.

The CDR3 protein is CASSQVSGGYGYTF. The CDR3 nucleotides are TGCGCCAGCAGCCAAGTATCAGGGGGCTATGGCTACACCTTC. The chain combines TRBV4-3 with TRBJ1-2; TRBD1 aligns across 7 bases. V lost 1 base and J lost 4; bases outside the gene matches: 3. CDR3 length equals 14 residues. CDR1 LGHNA and CDR2 YSLEER come from the germline V gene.